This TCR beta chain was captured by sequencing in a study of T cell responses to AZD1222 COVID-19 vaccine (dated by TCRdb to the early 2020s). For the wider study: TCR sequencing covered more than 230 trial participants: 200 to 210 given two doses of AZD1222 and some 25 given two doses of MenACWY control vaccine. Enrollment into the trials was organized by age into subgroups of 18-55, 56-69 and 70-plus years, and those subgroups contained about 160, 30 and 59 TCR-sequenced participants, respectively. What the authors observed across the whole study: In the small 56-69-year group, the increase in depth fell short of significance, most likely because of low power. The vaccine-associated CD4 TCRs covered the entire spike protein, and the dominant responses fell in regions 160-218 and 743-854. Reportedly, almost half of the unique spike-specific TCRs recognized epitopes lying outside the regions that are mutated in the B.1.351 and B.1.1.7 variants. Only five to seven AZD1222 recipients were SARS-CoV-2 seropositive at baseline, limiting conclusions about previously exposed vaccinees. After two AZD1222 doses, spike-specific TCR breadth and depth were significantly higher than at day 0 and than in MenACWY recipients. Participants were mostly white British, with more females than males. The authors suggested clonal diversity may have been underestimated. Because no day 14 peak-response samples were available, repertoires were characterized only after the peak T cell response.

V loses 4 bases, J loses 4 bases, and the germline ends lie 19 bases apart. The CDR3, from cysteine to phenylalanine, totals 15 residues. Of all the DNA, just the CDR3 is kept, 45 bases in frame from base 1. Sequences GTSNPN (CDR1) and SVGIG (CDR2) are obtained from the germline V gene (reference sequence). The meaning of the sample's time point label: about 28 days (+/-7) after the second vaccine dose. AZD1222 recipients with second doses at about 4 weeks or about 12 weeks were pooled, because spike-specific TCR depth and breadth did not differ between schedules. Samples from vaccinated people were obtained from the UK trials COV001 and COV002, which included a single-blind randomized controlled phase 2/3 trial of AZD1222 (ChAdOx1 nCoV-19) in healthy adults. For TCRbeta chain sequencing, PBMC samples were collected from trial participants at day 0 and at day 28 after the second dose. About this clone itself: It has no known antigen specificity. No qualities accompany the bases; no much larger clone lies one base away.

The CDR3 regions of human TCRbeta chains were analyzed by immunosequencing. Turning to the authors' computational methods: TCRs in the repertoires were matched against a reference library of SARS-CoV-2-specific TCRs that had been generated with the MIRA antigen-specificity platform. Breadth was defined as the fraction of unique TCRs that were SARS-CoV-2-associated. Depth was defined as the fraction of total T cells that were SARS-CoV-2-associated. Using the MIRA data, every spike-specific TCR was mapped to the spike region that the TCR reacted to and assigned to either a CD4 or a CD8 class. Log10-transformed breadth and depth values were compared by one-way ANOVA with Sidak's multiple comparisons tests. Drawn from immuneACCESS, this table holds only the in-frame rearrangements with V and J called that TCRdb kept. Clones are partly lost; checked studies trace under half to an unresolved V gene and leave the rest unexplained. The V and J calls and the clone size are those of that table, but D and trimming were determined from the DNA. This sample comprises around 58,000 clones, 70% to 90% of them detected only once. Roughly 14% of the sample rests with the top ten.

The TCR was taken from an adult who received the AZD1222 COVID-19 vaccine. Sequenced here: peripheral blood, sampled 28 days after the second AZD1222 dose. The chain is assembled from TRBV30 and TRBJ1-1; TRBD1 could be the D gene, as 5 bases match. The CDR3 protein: CAWTRTRPSGTEAFF. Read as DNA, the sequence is TGTGCCTGGACCAGGACAAGGCCGAGTGGCACTGAAGCTTTCTTT.